The entry below describes one T cell receptor beta chain. The record originates from a study of cytomegalovirus exposure and HLA in healthy donors. Per germline, CDR1 LNHNV and CDR2 YYDKDF (reference sequence). The CDR3 consists of 16 residues. V lost 1 base and J 5 bases, leaving 15 bases between the germline ends. The primer mix had 60 Vbeta and 13 Jbeta primers. Assay: immunoSEQ multiplex PCR; the TCRdb copy retains only in-frame clones and omits some. The sample includes around 200,000 clones, approximately 86% of them seen just once. The sequencing sample was made of PBMCs. The clonotype comes from a woman aged 25 to 39 in good health and CMV-seronegative. The rearrangement links TRBV15 to TRBJ2-1, with D unresolved. CDR3 sequence: CATSRGPASSDNEQFF. CDR3 DNA: TGTGCCACCAGCAGAGGACCAGCCTCGAGCGACAATGAGCAGTTCTTC.